This T cell receptor beta chain was found in a study of T cell responses to AZD1222 COVID-19 vaccine. The germline CDR1 and CDR2 sequences are GTSNPN and SVGIG (reference sequence). The CDR3 length is 12 residues. The germline V and J ends were trimmed by 3 bases and 2 bases, with 8 bases remaining between them. Here immunoSEQ multiplex PCR was the method, and the copy in TCRdb shows in-frame clones only, minus some. The profile covers under 80,000 clones, with roughly 85% appearing a single time and under 1.5% taken by the ten largest. This TCR came from an adult who received the AZD1222 COVID-19 vaccine. The sample was peripheral blood, taken 28 days after the second AZD1222 dose. The V and J genes are TRBV30 and TRBJ2-7; D is possibly TRBD1 or TRBD2 (5 bases each). The CDR3 DNA follows: TGTGCCTGGAGATGGGACGCCTACGAGCAGTACTTC. It translates to CAWRWDAYEQYF.